These 14 T cell receptor beta chains were sequenced from one sample in a study of Ad26.COV2.S vaccination and SARS-CoV-2 variants. Method: immunoSEQ multiplex PCR; TCRdb's copy keeps in-frame clones and lacks some. Seen here are just under 250,000 clones, approximately 90% observed once, and the top ten hold about 10%. Specified treatment: over 15 received Ad26.COV2.S at low or high dose, single or two shots; 5 received placebo; per-sample allocation not given. Each sample was drawn 63 days after the first injection (of vaccine or placebo). The specimen was peripheral blood, collected in a trial of Ad26.COV2.S vaccine versus placebo. Receptors originate from a person between 18 and 65 years old who received the Ad26.COV2.S COVID-19 vaccine or a placebo.

The chain has TRBV18 and TRBJ2-7, with 8 bases aligning to TRBD1. V shed 4 bases, J shed 2 bases, and the junction held 7 bases outside the gene matches. The CDR3 is 15 residues long. Germline CDR1 is KGHSH and CDR2 is LQKENI. CDR3 DNA sequence: TGTGCCAGCTCACAATTACAGGGGGAGGCCTACGAGCAGTACTTC. The encoded protein is CASSQLQGEAYEQYF.

This clone came up a few times. The rearrangement uses TRBV20-1 and TRBJ2-5; perhaps TRBD2 as D (7 bases). The germline V gene encodes CDR1 DFQATT and CDR2 SNEGSKA (reference sequence). The CDR3 has 14 residues. V gave up 3 bases and J gave up 1 base, with 12 bases separating them. CDR3 sequence reads: CSASKGGAQETQYF. CDR3 coding DNA: TGCAGTGCTAGTAAGGGGGGGGCCCAAGAGACCCAGTACTTC.

The chain uses TRBV5-3 and TRBJ2-7; D is possibly TRBD1 (5 bases). TRBV5-3 is recorded as an ORF, its role being uncertain. V was pared by 5 bases and J by 5 bases, with 17 bases between. This CDR3 has 14 amino acids. DNA of the CDR3: TGTGCCAGAAGGGTTAGCAGGGAACGGGACGAGCAGTACTTC. Translated, it gives CARRVSRERDEQYF.

The chain couples TRBV7-2 to TRBJ2-5; D may match TRBD1 or TRBD2 (5 bases each). Trimming shortened V by 4 bases and J by 10 bases, and 19 bases separated the two germline ends. Germline V gene data show CDR1 as SGHTA and CDR2 as FQGNSA. The CDR3 has 14 amino acids. Here the CDR3 DNA reads TGTGCCAGCAGCTATCAAGGCGGACAAGGAGGCCAGTACTTC. Amino acid sequence: CASSYQGGQGGQYF.

The V gene is TRBV6-5, the J gene TRBJ2-2; perhaps TRBD2 as D (7 bases). Germline loops: CDR1 MNHEY, CDR2 SVGAGI. This CDR3 contains 16 residues. The V and J ends lost 3 bases and 4 bases respectively, with 15 bases between them. The CDR3 DNA is TGTGCCAGCAGTTATTCTAGCGGACAGTCCACCGGGGAGCTGTTTTTT. It translates to CASSYSSGQSTGELFF.

The CDR3 nucleotides are TGTGCCACCAGCAGAGCGGCCGGGACAGGGAGGACTGAAGCTTTCTTT. Protein sequence: CATSRAAGTGRTEAFF. The V gene is TRBV15, the J gene TRBJ1-1; 9 positions match TRBD1. Losses at the gene ends were 1 base for V and 5 bases for J; bases not matched to a gene: 8. The CDR3 runs to 16 residues. The germline V gene encodes CDR1 LNHNV and CDR2 YYDKDF (reference sequence).

The chain has TRBV10-3 and TRBJ2-5, with D tentatively TRBD1 (5 bases). Germline CDR1 ENHRY, CDR2 SYGVKD. CDR3 length: 13 amino acids. The V gene lost 8 bases and the J gene lost 2 bases, with 12 bases spanning the gap. CDR3 nucleotide sequence: TGTGCCATCCGGTCGGCAGGGCAAGAGACCCAGTACTTC. Translation: CAIRSAGQETQYF.

V and J are TRBV7-9 and TRBJ1-1, with no clear D. The V end lost 5 bases, the J end lost 5 bases, and 12 bases lay between the germline ends. In germline, CDR1 is SEHNR, CDR2 FQNEAQ (reference sequence). The CDR3 loop spans 13 amino acids. The CDR3 DNA reads as TGTGCCAGCAGCCGCCCCAGCGGGACTGAAGCTTTCTTT. This encodes CASSRPSGTEAFF.

The chain couples TRBV28 to TRBJ2-7, with unresolved D. CDR1 and CDR2 from the germline V gene are MDHEN and SYDVKM. The V end lost 7 bases, the J end lost 6 bases, and 10 bases lay between the germline ends. CDR3 length: 11 residues. CDR3 coding DNA: TGTGCCAGCATGGTAGGCACCGAGCAGTACTTC. Encoded protein: CASMVGTEQYF.

V is TRBV3-1 (or the pseudogene TRBV3-2) and J is TRBJ2-7, with D tentatively TRBD1 (6 bases). Between the trimmed V and J ends, which lost 5 bases and 3 bases, there was a span of 11 bases. The CDR3 loop spans 13 amino acids. CDR1 and CDR2 from the germline V gene are LGHDT and YNNKEL (reference sequence). The CDR3 DNA sequence: TGTGCCAGCAGCAGGGGACATGACTACGAGCAGTACTTC. It encodes CASSRGHDYEQYF.

The V gene is TRBV15, the J gene TRBJ1-5; the D gene is possibly TRBD1 (5 bases). V shed 0 bases and J shed 6 bases, with 12 bases lying between them. Germline assignment: CDR1 LNHNV and CDR2 YYDKDF (reference sequence). The CDR3 is 15 residues long. The CDR3: CATSRDLGATQPQHF. The CDR3 nucleotides read TGTGCCACCAGCAGAGATTTAGGGGCGACTCAGCCCCAGCATTTT.

The J gene is TRBJ1-1, the V gene TRBV6-2 or TRBV6-3; maybe TRBD1 (5 bases). V shed 5 bases and J shed 6 bases, with 13 bases lying between them. CDR3 length: 13 residues. CDR1 MNHEY and CDR2 SVGEGT come from the germline V gene. Here the CDR3 reads CASSAGLSAEAFF. Written as DNA, the CDR3 is TGTGCCAGCAGTGCAGGGTTATCGGCTGAAGCTTTCTTT.

This chain joins TRBV7-2 and TRBJ2-1, with 8 bases lining up with TRBD1. The V gene end was trimmed by 2 bases and the J gene end by 8 bases; junction bases not matched to a gene: 11. This CDR3 comprises 16 residues. The germline V gene has CDR1 SGHTA and CDR2 FQGNSA. In nucleotides, the CDR3 is TGTGCCAGCAGCTTATTGATATCGACAGGGGTTGATGAGCAGTTCTTC. This gives the protein CASSLLISTGVDEQFF. Variable domain in full (rest from reference TRBV7-2 and TRBJ2-1): GAGVSQSPSNKVTEKGKDVELRCDPISGHTALYWYRQSLGQGLEFLIYFQGNSAPDKSGLPSDRFSAERTGGSVSTLTIQRTQQEDSAVYLCASSLLISTGVDEQFFGPGTRLTVL.

Comment on this clone: Germline and junction disagree at one end, which may indicate a read error. The CDR3 DNA reads TGTGCAAGCACGGGGGGGTACGAGCAGTACTTC. This encodes CASTGGYEQYF. The rearrangement uses TRBV12-3 or TRBV12-4 and TRBJ2-7; the match to TRBD2 covers 8 bases. The CDR3 is 11 residues long.